This TCR beta chain was observed in a study of patients and donors after allogeneic stem cell transplantation. TCRdb independently ran MiXCR on the RT-PCR reads; one entry per CDR3 protein. Among roughly 180,000 distinct CDR3 sequences listed, around two fifths were seen once. J was trimmed by 5 bases and V by 10 bases; bases with no gene match: 12. Germline V gives CDR1 SEHNR, CDR2 FQNEAQ (reference sequence). The CDR3 runs 15 residues. J is TRBJ2-2 and V is TRBV7-9; 8 bases map to TRBD2. The specimen was blood, either unsorted or a sorted T cell fraction (not recorded which). The sequence came from a human donor who was either an allogeneic HSCT recipient or a stem cell or donor lymphocyte infusion donor (not recorded which). It is not recorded whose cells these are; they may come from a transplant donor. The CDR3 nucleotides are TGTGCCACACAAAGGTTAGCGGGACGAACCGGGGAGCTGTTTTTT. Encoded protein: CATQRLAGRTGELFF.